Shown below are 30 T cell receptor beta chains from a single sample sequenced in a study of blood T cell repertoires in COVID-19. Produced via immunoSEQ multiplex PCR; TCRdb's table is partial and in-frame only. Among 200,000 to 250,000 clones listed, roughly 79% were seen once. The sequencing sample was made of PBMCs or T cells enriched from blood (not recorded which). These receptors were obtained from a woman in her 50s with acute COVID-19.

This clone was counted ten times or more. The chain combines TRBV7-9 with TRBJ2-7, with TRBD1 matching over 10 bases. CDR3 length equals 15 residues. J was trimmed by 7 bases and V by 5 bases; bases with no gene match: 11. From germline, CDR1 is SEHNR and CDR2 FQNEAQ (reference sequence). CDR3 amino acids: CASSPARQGALEQYF. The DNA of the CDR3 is TGTGCCAGCAGCCCGGCGAGACAGGGGGCCTTAGAGCAGTACTTC. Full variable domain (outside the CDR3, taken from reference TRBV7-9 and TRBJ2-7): DTGVSQNPRHKITKRGQNVTFRCDPISEHNRLYWYRQTLGQGPEFLTYFQNEAQLEKSRLLSDRFSAERPKGSFSTLEIQRTEQGDSAMYLCASSPARQGALEQYFGPGTRLTVT.

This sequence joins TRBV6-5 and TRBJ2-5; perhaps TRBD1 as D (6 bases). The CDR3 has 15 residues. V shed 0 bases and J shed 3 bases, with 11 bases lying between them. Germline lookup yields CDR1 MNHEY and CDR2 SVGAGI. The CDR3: CASSYSFRTEETQYF. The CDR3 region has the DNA TGTGCCAGCAGTTACTCGTTTCGGACAGAAGAGACCCAGTACTTC.

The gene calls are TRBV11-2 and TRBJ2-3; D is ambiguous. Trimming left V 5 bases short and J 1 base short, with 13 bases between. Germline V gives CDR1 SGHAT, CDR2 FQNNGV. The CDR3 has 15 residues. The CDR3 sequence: CASSPQLPGTDTQYF. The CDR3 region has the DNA TGTGCCAGCAGCCCCCAATTGCCGGGCACAGATACGCAGTATTTT.

The CDR3 DNA sequence: TGTGCCAGCAGTTTGGGGACAGGGCGGCACACTGAAGCTTTCTTT. Translated: CASSLGTGRHTEAFF. The genes are TRBV27 and TRBJ1-1; 9 nucleotides align to TRBD1. The V segment lost 3 bases and the J segment 3 bases; nucleotides outside the gene matches: 5. Germline CDR1 reads MNHEY; CDR2 reads SMNVEV (reference sequence). The CDR3 is 15 residues long.

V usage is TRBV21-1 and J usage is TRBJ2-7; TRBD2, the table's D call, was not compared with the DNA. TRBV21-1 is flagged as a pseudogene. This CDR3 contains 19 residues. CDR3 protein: CASSKASAASGRAVHEQYF. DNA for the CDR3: TGTGCCAGCAGCAAAGCGTCGGCGGCTAGCGGGAGGGCCGTCCACGAGCAGTACTTC.

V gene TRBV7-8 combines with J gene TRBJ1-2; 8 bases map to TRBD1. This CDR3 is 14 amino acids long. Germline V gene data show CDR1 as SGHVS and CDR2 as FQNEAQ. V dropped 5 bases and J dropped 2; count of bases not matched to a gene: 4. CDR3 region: CASSAGQGNYGYTF. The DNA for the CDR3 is TGTGCCAGCAGCGCTGGACAGGGAAACTATGGCTACACCTTC.

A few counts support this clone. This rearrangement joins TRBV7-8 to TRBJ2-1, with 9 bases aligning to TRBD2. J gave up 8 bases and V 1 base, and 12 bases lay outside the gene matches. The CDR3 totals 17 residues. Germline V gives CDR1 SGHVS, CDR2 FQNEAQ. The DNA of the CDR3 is TGTGCCAGCAGCTTAGTGGCTAGCGGGGCCCCCGGGTATGAGCAGTTCTTC. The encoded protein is CASSLVASGAPGYEQFF. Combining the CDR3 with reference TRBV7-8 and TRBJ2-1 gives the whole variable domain GAGVSQSPRYKVAKRGQDVALRCDPISGHVSLFWYQQALGQGPEFLTYFQNEAQLDKSGLPSDRFFAERPEGSVSTLKIQRTQQEDSAVYLCASSLVASGAPGYEQFFGPGTRLTVL.

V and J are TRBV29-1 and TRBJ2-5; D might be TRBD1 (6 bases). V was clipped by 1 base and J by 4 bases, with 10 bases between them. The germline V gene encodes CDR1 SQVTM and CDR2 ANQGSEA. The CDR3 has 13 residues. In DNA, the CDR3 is TGCAGCGTTGAAGCCGGGACACGAGAGACCCAGTACTTC. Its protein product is CSVEAGTRETQYF. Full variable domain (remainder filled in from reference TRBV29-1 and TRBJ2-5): SAVISQKPSRDICQRGTSLTIQCQVDSQVTMMFWYRQQPGQSLTLIATANQGSEATYESGFVIDKFPISRPNLTFSTLTVSNMSPEDSSIYLCSVEAGTRETQYFGPGTRLLVL.

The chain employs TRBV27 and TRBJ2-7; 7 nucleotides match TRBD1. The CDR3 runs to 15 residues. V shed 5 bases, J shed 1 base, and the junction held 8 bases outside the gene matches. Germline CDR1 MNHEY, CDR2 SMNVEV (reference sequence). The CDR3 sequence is CASSPSTGLSYEQYF. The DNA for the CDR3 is TGTGCCAGCAGTCCCTCGACAGGGCTTTCCTACGAGCAGTACTTC.

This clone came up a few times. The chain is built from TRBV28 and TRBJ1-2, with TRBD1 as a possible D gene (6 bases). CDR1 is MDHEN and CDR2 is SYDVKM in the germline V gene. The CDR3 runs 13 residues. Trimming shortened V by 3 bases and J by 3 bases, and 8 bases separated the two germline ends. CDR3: CASSFGQHYGYTF. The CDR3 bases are TGTGCCAGCAGTTTCGGACAGCACTATGGCTACACCTTC.

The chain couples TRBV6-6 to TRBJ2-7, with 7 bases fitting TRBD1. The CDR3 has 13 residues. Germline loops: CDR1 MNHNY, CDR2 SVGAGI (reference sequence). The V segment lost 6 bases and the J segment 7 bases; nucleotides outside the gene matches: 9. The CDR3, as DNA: TGTGCCAGCAGGGACTCGACAGGGCTGGAGCAGTACTTC. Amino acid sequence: CASRDSTGLEQYF.

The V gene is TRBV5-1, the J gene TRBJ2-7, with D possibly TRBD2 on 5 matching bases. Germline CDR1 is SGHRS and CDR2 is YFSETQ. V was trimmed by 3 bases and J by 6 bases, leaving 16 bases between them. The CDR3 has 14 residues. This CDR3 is CASSYGLMGTEQYF. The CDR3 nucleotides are TGCGCCAGCAGCTATGGACTGATGGGTACCGAGCAGTACTTC. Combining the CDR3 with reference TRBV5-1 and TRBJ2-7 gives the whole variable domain KAGVTQTPRYLIKTRGQQVTLSCSPISGHRSVSWYQQTPGQGLQFLFEYFSETQRNKGNFPGRFSGRQFSNSRSEMNVSTLELGDSALYLCASSYGLMGTEQYFGPGTRLTVT.

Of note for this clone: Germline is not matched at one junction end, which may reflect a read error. CDR3 region: CASSNVGTGTDTQYF. DNA of the CDR3: TGTGCTAGCAGCAACGTCGGGACAGGGACAGATACGCAGTATTTT. This sequence joins TRBV7-7 and TRBJ2-3, with 9 bases identical to TRBD1. CDR1 and CDR2 (germline): SSHAT, FNYEAQ (reference sequence). CDR3 length equals 15 residues.

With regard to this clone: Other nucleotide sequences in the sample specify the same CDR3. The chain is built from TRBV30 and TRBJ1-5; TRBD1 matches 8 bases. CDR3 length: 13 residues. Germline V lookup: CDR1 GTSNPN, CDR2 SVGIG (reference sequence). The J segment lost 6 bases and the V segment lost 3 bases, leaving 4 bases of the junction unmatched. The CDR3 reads CAWSVRGLQPQHF. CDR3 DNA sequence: TGTGCCTGGAGCGTCAGGGGGCTTCAGCCCCAGCATTTT.

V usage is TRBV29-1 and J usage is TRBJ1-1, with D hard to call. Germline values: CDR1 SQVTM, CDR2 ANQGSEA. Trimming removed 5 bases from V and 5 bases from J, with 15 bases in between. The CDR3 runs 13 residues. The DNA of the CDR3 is TGCAGCGTTTATGAGGGAAGGAGGACTGAAGCTTTCTTT. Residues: CSVYEGRRTEAFF.

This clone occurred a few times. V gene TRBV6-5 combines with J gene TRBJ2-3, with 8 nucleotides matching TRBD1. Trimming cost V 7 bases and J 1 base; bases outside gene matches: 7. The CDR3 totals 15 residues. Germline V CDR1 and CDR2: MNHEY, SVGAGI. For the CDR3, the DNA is TGTGCCAGCATACTAGGACAGGGTCGCACAGATACGCAGTATTTT. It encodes CASILGQGRTDTQYF.

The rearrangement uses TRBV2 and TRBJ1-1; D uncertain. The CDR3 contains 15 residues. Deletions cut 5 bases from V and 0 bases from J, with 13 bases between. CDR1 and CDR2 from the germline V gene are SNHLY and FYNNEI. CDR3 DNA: TGTGCCAGCAGTCCCTCCGGGTTGATGAACACTGAAGCTTTCTTT. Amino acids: CASSPSGLMNTEAFF.

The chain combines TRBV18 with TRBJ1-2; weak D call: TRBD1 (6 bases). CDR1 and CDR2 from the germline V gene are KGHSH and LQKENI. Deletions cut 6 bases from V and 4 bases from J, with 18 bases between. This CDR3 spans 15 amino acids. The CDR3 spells CASSGLGHETYGYTF. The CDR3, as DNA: TGTGCCAGCTCCGGTTTGGGACACGAAACCTATGGCTACACCTTC.

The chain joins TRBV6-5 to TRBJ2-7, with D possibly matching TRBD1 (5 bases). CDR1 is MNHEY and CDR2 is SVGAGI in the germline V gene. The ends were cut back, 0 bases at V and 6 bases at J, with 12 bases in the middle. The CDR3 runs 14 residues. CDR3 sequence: CASSYSQGQFEQYF. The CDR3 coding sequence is TGTGCCAGCAGTTACTCGCAGGGTCAGTTCGAGCAGTACTTC.

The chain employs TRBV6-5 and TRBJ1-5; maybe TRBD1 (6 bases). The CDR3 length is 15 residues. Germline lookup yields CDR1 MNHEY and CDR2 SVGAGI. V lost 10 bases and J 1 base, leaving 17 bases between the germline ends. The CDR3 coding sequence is TGTGCCACCACAGGGTTGCCAAGGAGCAATCAGCCCCAGCATTTT. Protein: CATTGLPRSNQPQHF.

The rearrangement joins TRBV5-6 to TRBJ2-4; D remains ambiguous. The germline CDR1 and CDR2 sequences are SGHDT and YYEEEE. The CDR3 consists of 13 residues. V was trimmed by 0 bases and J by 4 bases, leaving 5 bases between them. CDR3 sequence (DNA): TGTGCCAGCAGCTTGGCCGGGAAAAACATTCAGTACTTC. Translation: CASSLAGKNIQYF.

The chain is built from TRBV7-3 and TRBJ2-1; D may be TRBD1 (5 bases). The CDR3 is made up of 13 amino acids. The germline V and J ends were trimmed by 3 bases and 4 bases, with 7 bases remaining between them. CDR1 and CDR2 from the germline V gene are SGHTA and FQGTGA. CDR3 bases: TGTGCCAGCAGCTTTTCAGGGTACAATGAGCAGTTCTTC. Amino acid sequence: CASSFSGYNEQFF.

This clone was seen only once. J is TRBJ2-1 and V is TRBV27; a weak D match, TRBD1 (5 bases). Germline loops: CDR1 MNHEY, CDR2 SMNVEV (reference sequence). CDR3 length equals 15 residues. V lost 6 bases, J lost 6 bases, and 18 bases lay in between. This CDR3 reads CASSSMGRGVNEQFF. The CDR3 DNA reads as TGTGCCAGCAGCTCGATGGGAAGGGGCGTCAATGAGCAGTTCTTC.

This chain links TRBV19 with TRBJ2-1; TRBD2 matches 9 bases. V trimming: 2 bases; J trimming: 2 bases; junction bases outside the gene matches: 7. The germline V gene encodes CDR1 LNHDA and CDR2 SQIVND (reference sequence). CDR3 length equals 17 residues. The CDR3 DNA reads TGTGCCAGTAGTATACCCGCCGGGACTAGCCCCTACAATGAGCAGTTCTTC. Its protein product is CASSIPAGTSPYNEQFF.

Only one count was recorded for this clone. CDR3 DNA sequence: TGTGCCAGCAGTGTACAGGTCAGCACAGATACGCAGTATTTT. Protein sequence: CASSVQVSTDTQYF. The chain couples TRBV25-1 to TRBJ2-3, with D possibly TRBD1 on 5 matching bases. Looked up from germline, CDR1 is MGHDK and CDR2 is SYGVNS. V was pared by 4 bases and J by 0 bases, with 8 bases between. The CDR3 covers 14 residues.

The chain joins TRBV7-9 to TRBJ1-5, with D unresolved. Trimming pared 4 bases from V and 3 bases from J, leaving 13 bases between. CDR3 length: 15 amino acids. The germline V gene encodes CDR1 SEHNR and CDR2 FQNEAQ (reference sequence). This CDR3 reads CASSWDGEPNQPQHF. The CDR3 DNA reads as TGTGCCAGCAGCTGGGATGGGGAGCCCAATCAGCCCCAGCATTTT.

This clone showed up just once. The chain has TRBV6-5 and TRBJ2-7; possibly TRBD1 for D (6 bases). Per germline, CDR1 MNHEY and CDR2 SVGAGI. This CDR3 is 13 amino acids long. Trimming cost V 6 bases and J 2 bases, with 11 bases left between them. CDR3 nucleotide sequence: TGTGCCAGCAGGCAGTCAGGGGCCTACGAGCAGTACTTC. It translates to CASRQSGAYEQYF.

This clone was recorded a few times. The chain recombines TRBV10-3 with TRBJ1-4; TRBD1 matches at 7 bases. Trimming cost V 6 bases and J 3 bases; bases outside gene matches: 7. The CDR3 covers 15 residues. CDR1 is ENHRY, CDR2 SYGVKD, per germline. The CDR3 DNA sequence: TGTGCCATCAGCATACAGGGGACTCCTAATGAAAAACTGTTTTTT. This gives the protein CAISIQGTPNEKLFF.

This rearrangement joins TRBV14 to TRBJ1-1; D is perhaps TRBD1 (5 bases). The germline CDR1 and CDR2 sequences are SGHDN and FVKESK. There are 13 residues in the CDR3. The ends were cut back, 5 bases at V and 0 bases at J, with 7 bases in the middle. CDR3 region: CASSRGMNTEAFF. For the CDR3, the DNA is TGTGCCAGCAGCAGGGGTATGAACACTGAAGCTTTCTTT. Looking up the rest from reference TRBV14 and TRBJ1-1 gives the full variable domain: EAGVTQFPSHSVIEKGQTVTLRCDPISGHDNLYWYRRVMGKEIKFLLHFVKESKQDESGMPNNRFLAERTGGTYSTLKVQPAELEDSGVYFCASSRGMNTEAFFGQGTRLTVV.

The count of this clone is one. Written as DNA, the CDR3 is TGTGCCAGCAGCGAGGGGGTGGGCAACAATGAGCAGTTCTTC. Protein product: CASSEGVGNNEQFF. V and J are TRBV9 and TRBJ2-1; a weak D match, TRBD1 (6 bases). This CDR3 is 14 amino acids long. V lost 3 bases to trimming and J lost 5 bases, with 12 bases between them. Per the germline V gene, CDR1 is SGDLS and CDR2 is YYNGEE.